This entry lists 29 T cell receptor beta chains sequenced from one sample in a study of blood T cell repertoires in COVID-19 (dated by TCRdb to 2020 to 2021). The method was the immunoSEQ multiplex PCR assay. Here the immuneACCESS table is served through TCRdb, limited to in-frame sequences with V and J called. Missing clones are a known gap in these copies; in checked studies unresolved V genes cover under half, and the rest lacks a known reason. A total of approximately 260,000 clones appear in this sample, about 88% of them only once. Together, the top ten hold 2% to 2.5% of the sample. Sequenced: peripheral blood. These receptors were taken from a woman in her thirties or forties who had recovered from COVID-19.

The genes are TRBV18 and TRBJ2-3; 10 nucleotides match TRBD1. Germline trimming cut 0 bases from V and 5 bases from J; bases unmatched to any gene: 11. CDR3 length: 18 residues. From germline, CDR1 is KGHSH and CDR2 LQKENI. The chain's CDR3 is CASSPPNRQGQGRDTQYF. The CDR3 DNA reads as TGTGCCAGCTCACCACCTAATCGTCAGGGACAGGGGAGAGATACGCAGTATTTT.

The chain joins TRBV30 to TRBJ1-6; D unresolved. The CDR3 sequence is 15 residues long. Trimming shortened V by 0 bases and J by 9 bases, and 15 bases separated the two germline ends. CDR1 GTSNPN and CDR2 SVGIG come from the germline V gene (reference sequence). CDR3 coding DNA: TGTGCCTGGAGTGTACCAGGAGTAGCGGCTTCACCCCTCCACTTT. Translation gives CAWSVPGVAASPLHF.

The J gene is TRBJ2-3, the V gene TRBV7-2; 9 nucleotides align to TRBD2. V trimming: 2 bases; J trimming: 4 bases; junction bases outside the gene matches: 7. Per germline, CDR1 SGHTA and CDR2 FQGNSA. CDR3 length equals 16 residues. The CDR3 region has the DNA TGTGCCAGCAGCTTAAGGAGCGGGGGGCCCCCAGATACGCAGTATTTT. Its protein is CASSLRSGGPPDTQYF.

The V and J genes are TRBV7-2 and TRBJ2-2; D gene unclear. This CDR3 contains 16 residues. Trimming stripped 0 bases from V and 0 bases from J, with 8 bases between. The germline CDR1 and CDR2 sequences are SGHTA and FQGNSA. The CDR3 DNA reads as TGTGCCAGCAGCTTAGCGGTGACAACGAACACCGGGGAGCTGTTTTTT. Translating gives CASSLAVTTNTGELFF. Using reference TRBV7-2 and TRBJ2-2 for the parts outside the CDR3, the full variable domain is GAGVSQSPSNKVTEKGKDVELRCDPISGHTALYWYRQSLGQGLEFLIYFQGNSAPDKSGLPSDRFSAERTGGSVSTLTIQRTQQEDSAVYLCASSLAVTTNTGELFFGEGSRLTVL.

The J gene is TRBJ1-2, the V gene TRBV6-5; 7 bases are shared with TRBD1. CDR1 MNHEY and CDR2 SVGAGI come from the germline V gene. This CDR3 is 15 amino acids long. The V gene end was trimmed by 2 bases and the J gene end by 2 bases; junction bases not matched to a gene: 5. Here the CDR3 reads CASSYGDSRNYGYTF. The CDR3, as DNA: TGTGCCAGCAGTTACGGGGACAGTCGCAACTATGGCTACACCTTC.

The chain recombines TRBV29-1 with TRBJ2-7; TRBD1 agrees at 11 bases. Germline V gene data show CDR1 as SQVTM and CDR2 as ANQGSEA. V dropped 4 bases and J dropped 5; count of bases not matched to a gene: 7. The CDR3 spans 14 residues. The CDR3 sequence is CSVGFRGQGDEQYF. In nucleotides, the CDR3 is TGCAGCGTTGGGTTTAGGGGACAGGGGGACGAGCAGTACTTC.

This clone was counted once. The J gene is TRBJ2-3, the V gene TRBV9, with 12 bases aligning to TRBD2. Looked up from germline, CDR1 is SGDLS and CDR2 is YYNGEE. The J segment lost 4 bases and the V segment lost 4 bases, leaving 7 bases of the junction unmatched. There are 16 residues in the CDR3. Written as DNA, the CDR3 is TGTGCCAGCAGCCCCCGGACTAGCGGGATCTCAGATACGCAGTATTTT. This encodes CASSPRTSGISDTQYF.

The chain joins TRBV27 to TRBJ1-5, with 7 positions matching TRBD1. Germline CDR1 and CDR2: MNHEY and SMNVEV (reference sequence). This CDR3 contains 13 residues. Unmatched junction bases numbered 3, after V lost 3 bases and J lost 7 bases. DNA for the CDR3: TGTGCCAGCAGTTTCGACAGGGACCAGCCCCAGCATTTT. It is translated as CASSFDRDQPQHF.

This clone was seen only a few times. This rearrangement joins TRBV5-4 to TRBJ2-1, with 10 bases fitting TRBD2. The V and J ends lost 3 bases and 10 bases, in that order; junction bases with no gene match: 13. Germline V gene data show CDR1 as SGHNT and CDR2 as YYREEE (reference sequence). The CDR3 is made up of 16 amino acids. The DNA for the CDR3 is TGTGCCAGCAGCTCAGGGGTTAGCGGGGGGCCCGCCGAGCAGTTCTTC. This encodes CASSSGVSGGPAEQFF.

The chain recombines TRBV11-2 with TRBJ2-3; TRBD1 aligns across 11 bases. Germline CDR1 SGHAT, CDR2 FQNNGV. The CDR3 length is 16 residues. V trimming: 5 bases; J trimming: 3 bases; junction bases outside the gene matches: 7. This CDR3 reads CASSPRTGGGTDTQYF. Here the CDR3 DNA reads TGTGCCAGCAGCCCGCGGACAGGGGGCGGTACAGATACGCAGTATTTT.

The J gene is TRBJ2-5, the V gene TRBV10-3, with TRBD1 identical over 8 bases. Germline CDR1 reads ENHRY; CDR2 reads SYGVKD. The CDR3 spans 14 residues. V dropped 8 bases and J dropped 2; count of bases not matched to a gene: 7. The CDR3 region is CAIGSGQEQETQYF. Here the CDR3 DNA reads TGTGCCATCGGCTCGGGACAGGAGCAAGAGACCCAGTACTTC.

The chain is built from TRBV5-1 and TRBJ1-3; maybe TRBD1 (5 bases). The germline V gene encodes CDR1 SGHRS and CDR2 YFSETQ. V lost 4 bases and J 4 bases, leaving 15 bases between the germline ends. This CDR3 region has 15 residues. The CDR3 DNA is TGCGCCAGCAGCCAAACCGGGACTAGAGGAAACACCATATATTTT. Its translation: CASSQTGTRGNTIYF.

The chain uses TRBV7-9 and TRBJ2-5; TRBD2 might be the D (6 bases). The V and J ends lost 2 bases and 3 bases respectively, with 13 bases between them. Germline V gene lookup returns CDR1 SEHNR and CDR2 FQNEAQ (reference sequence). The CDR3 loop spans 15 amino acids. The CDR3 sequence: CASSLRGTGEETQYF. CDR3 sequence (DNA): TGTGCCAGCAGCTTACGGGGGACGGGTGAAGAGACCCAGTACTTC.

The gene calls are TRBV7-9 and TRBJ1-2, with TRBD1 matching over 7 bases. Germline loops: CDR1 SEHNR, CDR2 FQNEAQ (reference sequence). V was pared by 0 bases and J by 8 bases, with 12 bases of the junction left unmatched. The CDR3 runs 16 residues. The CDR3 loop is CASSLAPGGPGSGYTF. CDR3 coding DNA: TGTGCCAGCAGCTTAGCCCCAGGGGGACCGGGGTCGGGCTACACCTTC.

This chain links TRBV30 with TRBJ2-3; possibly TRBD2 for D (7 bases). The CDR3 is made up of 15 amino acids. V lost 3 bases and J 2 bases, leaving 15 bases between the germline ends. CDR1 and CDR2 from the germline V gene are GTSNPN and SVGIG (reference sequence). In nucleotides, the CDR3 is TGTGCCTGGAGGAGGGGGAGGGCCGCCACAGATACGCAGTATTTT. Amino acid sequence: CAWRRGRAATDTQYF.

This chain joins TRBV11-2 and TRBJ2-7; D gene uncertain. Trimming left V 2 bases short and J 0 bases short, with 11 bases between. Germline V gene data show CDR1 as SGHAT and CDR2 as FQNNGV. CDR3 length equals 15 residues. The CDR3 here is CASSLRGIPSYEQYF. Written as DNA, the CDR3 is TGTGCCAGCAGCTTACGCGGTATCCCCTCCTACGAGCAGTACTTC.

The chain carries TRBV7-9 and TRBJ2-1, with TRBD2 matching over 10 bases. Germline assignment: CDR1 SEHNR and CDR2 FQNEAQ (reference sequence). The CDR3 has 16 residues. V was pared by 4 bases and J by 5 bases, with 8 bases of the junction left unmatched. CDR3 sequence (DNA): TGTGCCAGCAGCTCGCCTAGCGGGAGTTCAAACAATGAGCAGTTCTTC. It yields the protein CASSSPSGSSNNEQFF. The variable domain in full, with the rest retrieved from reference TRBV7-9 and TRBJ2-1, is DTGVSQNPRHKITKRGQNVTFRCDPISEHNRLYWYRQTLGQGPEFLTYFQNEAQLEKSRLLSDRFSAERPKGSFSTLEIQRTEQGDSAMYLCASSSPSGSSNNEQFFGPGTRLTVL.

The genes are TRBV7-2 and TRBJ2-7; the D gene is possibly TRBD1 (6 bases). V lost 5 bases and J 3 bases, leaving 11 bases between the germline ends. The V gene's germline CDR1 is SGHTA and CDR2 FQGNSA. The length of the CDR3 is 13 residues. The CDR3 protein is CASSPDRFYEQYF. In DNA, the CDR3 is TGTGCCAGCAGCCCAGACAGGTTCTACGAGCAGTACTTC.

This clone occurred once. V is TRBV27 and J is TRBJ2-5, with D tentatively TRBD2 (5 bases). V lost 5 bases to trimming and J lost 5 bases, with 18 bases between them. Germline V lookup: CDR1 MNHEY, CDR2 SMNVEV (reference sequence). The CDR3 runs to 15 residues. The CDR3 bases are TGTGCCAGCAGTCCCACTGAGGGAACGTTCGAGACCCAGTACTTC. Translating it yields CASSPTEGTFETQYF.

J is TRBJ1-2 and V is TRBV5-1; TRBD1 matches at 9 bases. Germline-derived CDR1 and CDR2 are SGHRS and YFSETQ. Losses at the gene ends were 4 bases for V and 8 bases for J; bases not matched to a gene: 9. The CDR3 is 14 residues long. The CDR3 nucleotides are TGCGCCAGCAGCGGAATGGACAGGGGAGGGGGCTACACCTTC. This gives the protein CASSGMDRGGGYTF.

The chain combines TRBV3-1 (or the pseudogene TRBV3-2) with TRBJ2-5; D possibly corresponds to TRBD2 (5 bases). CDR3 size: 16 residues. Per germline, CDR1 LGHDT and CDR2 YNNKEL (reference sequence). V was pared by 1 base and J by 5 bases, with 17 bases between. The CDR3: CASSQGRSSDEETQYF. The CDR3 DNA sequence: TGTGCCAGCAGCCAAGGTCGTAGTAGCGATGAGGAGACCCAGTACTTC.

The chain carries TRBV12-3 or TRBV12-4 and TRBJ1-2, with 7 bases aligning to TRBD1. Germline trimming cut 5 bases from V and 4 bases from J; bases unmatched to any gene: 4. The CDR3 length is 13 residues. CDR3: CASSLDRTYGYTF. The DNA of the CDR3 is TGTGCCAGCAGTCTGGACAGGACCTATGGCTACACCTTC.

This rearrangement joins TRBV6-1 to TRBJ2-7; D possibly corresponds to TRBD1 (6 bases). The V gene lost 5 bases and the J gene lost 0 bases, with 11 bases spanning the gap. The CDR3 consists of 14 residues. Germline CDR1 MNHNS, CDR2 SASEGT. This CDR3 reads CASSSYRDSYEQYF. In DNA form, the CDR3 reads TGTGCCAGCAGTTCATACAGGGACTCCTACGAGCAGTACTTC.

The J gene is TRBJ1-2, the V gene TRBV3-1 (or the pseudogene TRBV3-2); TRBD1 aligns across 8 bases. Germline CDR1 and CDR2: LGHDT and YNNKEL (reference sequence). The CDR3 spans 18 residues. V lost 4 bases to trimming and J lost 1 base; unmatched junction nucleotides: 14. CDR3: CASSRRGTGQTYNYGYTF. CDR3 bases: TGTGCCAGCAGCCGAAGGGGGACAGGCCAAACCTATAACTATGGCTACACCTTC.

The chain carries TRBV6-2 or TRBV6-3 and TRBJ2-5; TRBD2 matches 8 bases. The CDR3 is 18 residues long. CDR1 MNHEY and CDR2 SVGEGT come from the germline V gene. V was pared by 2 bases and J by 2 bases, with 13 bases of the junction left unmatched. DNA for the CDR3: TGTGCCAGCAGTTACGGAGGCACTAGCGGACTGACACAAGAGACCCAGTACTTC. This sequence encodes CASSYGGTSGLTQETQYF.

The chain carries TRBV6-2 or TRBV6-3 and TRBJ1-4, with no clear D. The CDR3 is 14 residues long. The germline V gene has CDR1 MNHEY and CDR2 SVGEGT. V was clipped by 4 bases and J by 10 bases, with 16 bases between them. CDR3 in amino acids: CASSSSGLARKLFF. The CDR3 coding sequence is TGTGCCAGCAGTTCCTCCGGTCTCGCGAGAAAACTGTTTTTT.

J is TRBJ1-2 and V is TRBV19; no definite D call. Trimming cost V 2 bases and J 1 base, with 14 bases left between them. This CDR3 has 16 residues. Germline V gene lookup returns CDR1 LNHDA and CDR2 SQIVND (reference sequence). CDR3 region: CASSITSPPRNYGYTF. The CDR3 coding sequence is TGTGCCAGTAGTATAACTTCTCCCCCACGTAACTATGGCTACACCTTC.

In its sample, this clone was seen once. The rearrangement uses TRBV27 and TRBJ2-2; D is ambiguous. The CDR3 covers 16 residues. Trimming stripped 3 bases from V and 5 bases from J, with 16 bases between. Germline V gene sequence: CDR1 MNHEY, CDR2 SMNVEV (reference sequence). The CDR3 coding sequence is TGTGCCAGCAGTTTGAGTATTGGCCTACTAACCGGGGAGCTGTTTTTT. Residues: CASSLSIGLLTGELFF.

A single count supports this clone. Other nucleotide sequences from this sample produce the same CDR3. The chain uses TRBV19 and TRBJ2-1; 12 nucleotides agree with TRBD2. V shed 6 bases and J 6 bases; nucleotides not matched to a gene: 3. This CDR3 has 14 amino acids. In germline, CDR1 is LNHDA, CDR2 SQIVND (reference sequence). The CDR3 DNA follows: TGTGCCAGTAGCCCGACTAGCGGGAGCAATGAGCAGTTCTTC. This sequence encodes CASSPTSGSNEQFF.